Listed below are T cell receptor beta chains from one sample, sequenced in a study of blood T cells in healthy people across ages. TCRdb called the 5' RACE reads again in MiXCR, with one record for every CDR3 protein. Seen here are 1.5 million to 2 million distinct CDR3 sequences, 25% to 30% observed once, and the top ten hold more than 6%. Sequenced material: blood. Receptor source: a woman between 25 and 40 years old in good health. Each CDR3 is given with its conserved first and last residue. A D gene is named only where the DNA matches it firmly. Clone size is given for some rows only: seen once, a few or many times, or a class if the clone is expanded.

J | D | size | V | CDR3 | DNA
TRBJ2-3 | TRBD2 | - | TRBV5-1 | CASSRSGGGQDTQYF | TGCGCCAGCAGCAGGAGCGGGGGGGGTCAAGATACGCAGTATTTT
TRBJ2-7 | TRBD2 | - | TRBV29-1 | CSVEGARGAGAYEQYF | TGCAGCGTTGAAGGGGCCAGAGGAGCGGGGGCCTACGAGCAGTACTTC
TRBJ2-5 | TRBD1 | many | TRBV5-1 | CASSQPGTGSSPRYF | TGCGCCAGCAGCCAACCCGGGACAGGTTCTTCCCCTCGGTACTTC
TRBJ2-5 | TRBD2 | many | TRBV7-2 | CASSSGLGETQYF | TGTGCCAGCAGCTCGGGACTAGGGGAGACCCAGTACTTC
TRBJ1-1 | - | few | TRBV20-1 | CSARDWGRGSTEAFF | TGCAGTGCTAGAGATTGGGGGAGGGGTTCGACTGAAGCTTTCTTT
TRBJ1-1 | TRBD1 | - | TRBV12-3/TRBV12-4 | CASSLEGQVNTEAFF | TGTGCCAGCAGTCTCGAGGGACAGGTGAACACTGAAGCTTTCTTT
TRBJ2-1 | - | few | TRBV2 | CASYEGWSEQFF | TGTGCCAGCTATGAGGGTTGGAGTGAGCAGTTCTTC
TRBJ1-1 | - | - | TRBV6-2/TRBV6-3 | CASSYSGQANTEAFF | TGTGCCAGCAGTTACTCGGGGCAGGCGAACACTGAAGCTTTCTTT
TRBJ2-7 | TRBD2 | many | TRBV20-1 | CSARASGTSGSHEQYF | TGCAGTGCTAGAGCATCCGGGACTAGCGGGAGTCACGAGCAGTACTTC
TRBJ1-3 | - | few | TRBV28 | CASSSTFRDSTGNTIYF | TGTGCCAGCAGTTCCACGTTTCGGGACTCGACTGGAAACACCATATATTTT
TRBJ2-3 | - | - | TRBV5-1 | CASSAGQSRGDTQYF | TGCGCCAGCAGCGCGGGACAGTCAAGAGGAGATACGCAGTATTTT
TRBJ2-7 | - | many | TRBV12-3/TRBV12-4 | CASSPSGRESEQYF | TGTGCCAGCAGTCCCAGCGGGCGGGAAAGCGAGCAGTACTTC
TRBJ2-5 | - | many | TRBV29-1 | CSVVGGAWETQYF | TGCAGCGTTGTAGGGGGGGCTTGGGAGACCCAGTACTTC
TRBJ1-1 | - | - | TRBV5-1 | CASSPAFGTEAFF | TGCGCCAGCAGCCCCGCGTTTGGCACTGAAGCTTTCTTT
TRBJ2-3 | TRBD2 | few | TRBV10-3 | CAISPGLAGGSGDTQYF | TGTGCCATCAGCCCGGGACTAGCGGGGGGGTCCGGAGATACGCAGTATTTT
TRBJ2-3 | - | - | TRBV11-2 | CASSLTRAEGDTQYF | TGTGCCAGCAGCTTAACGCGGGCGGAGGGAGATACGCAGTATTTT
TRBJ2-3 | TRBD2 | many | TRBV7-2 | CASRGLAGGNPTDTQYF | TGTGCCAGCAGGGGACTAGCGGGGGGAAACCCCACAGATACGCAGTATTTT
TRBJ1-1 | - | few | TRBV29-1 | CSVDVFPAFF | TGCAGCGTTGATGTGTTCCCAGCTTTCTTT
TRBJ2-7 | TRBD2 | once | TRBV7-2 | CASSLDSSGLAGGDYEQYF | TGTGCCAGCAGCTTAGACTCGTCGGGACTAGCGGGAGGGGATTACGAGCAGTACTTC
TRBJ1-2 | - | - | TRBV19 | CASRSLLRINYGYTF | TGTGCCAGTAGGAGCCTGCTTCGTATTAACTATGGCTACACCTTC
TRBJ2-7 | - | few | TRBV20-1 | CSASRARTPYEQYF | TGCAGTGCTAGCCGGGCCAGGACTCCCTACGAGCAGTACTTC
TRBJ2-2 | - | - | TRBV6-2/TRBV6-3 | CASSYSNSPGELFF | TGTGCCAGCAGTTACTCGAACAGTCCCGGGGAGCTGTTTTTT